Listed here is a single T cell receptor beta chain. It has no known antigen specificity. No much larger clonotype is one base removed from it; base qualities were not supplied. The method behind the library was the immunoSEQ multiplex PCR assay. For the multiplex PCR, a mixture combining 60 forward primers for TCR Vbeta segments and 13 reverse primers for TCR Jbeta segments was used. The CDR3 region of rearranged TCR beta genes was amplified from genomic DNA with a multiplex PCR assay. Amplified TCR beta libraries were sequenced as 87-base-pair reads on the Illumina HiSeq System. The source study handled its data this way. A later analysis tallied roughly 80 million unique TCR beta chains across the roughly 610 repertoires, and around 9.9 million of those chains were shared by two or more donors. Raw reads were error-corrected and collapsed into unique sequences with a nearest-neighbor algorithm that merged closely related sequences to remove PCR and sequencing errors. Alignment of CDR3 sequences to IMGT reference sequences was used to assign V, D and J gene segments. For a sequence to be retained, a match of at least six nucleotides to both a V gene segment and a J gene segment was required. Rearrangements were called productive when the CDR3 lacked stop codons and stayed in frame with V and J; all others were non-productive. Following IMGT convention, CDR3 was defined as the stretch from the second conserved V-encoded cysteine up to the conserved J-encoded phenylalanine. Sequences without an unambiguous match to a single V gene segment were excluded from the earlier analysis of approximately 600 of the donors. An earlier analysis of 587 of the donors classified V segments as functional when productive rearrangements were above 56.7% and as segregating when the standard deviation between donors was above 5%. A statistical classification framework was built for diagnosing cytomegalovirus status from the catalog of TCR beta chain sequences. In a later analysis, TCR nucleotide sequences were compared against IMGT/GENE-DB human TR gene sequences so that V and J genes could be assigned. The TCRdist pipeline was used in a later analysis to assign CDR3 sequences and most-parsimonious VDJ recombination scenarios. A later analysis defined each TCR beta chain by its CDR3 amino acid sequence plus V-gene family, and excluded reads lacking a unique V-gene family. In a later analysis, 500 to 700 highly shared, low-generation-probability nucleotide sequences were removed to address suspected cross-contamination and a sequencing artifact. In a later analysis, a clonal expansion index for each public chain was calculated from normalized within-repertoire ranks of inferred template counts. A later analysis computed generation probabilities with a VDJ recombination model fitted to out-of-frame rearrangements, and checked the results against IGoR. In a later analysis, TCR-TCR, TCR-HLA and TCR-CMV co-occurrence was scored with hypergeometric tests, and a repertoire-size bias correction was applied to TCR pairs. False discovery rates were estimated in a later analysis by permuting HLA or CMV assignments 20 times. In a later analysis, co-occurring TCRs were grouped using DBSCAN, and TCRdist sequence similarity was added for clustering within HLA-allele-positive subsets. For co-occurrence clustering, repertoires with fewer than 30,000 or more than 120,000 public chains were excluded, along with 5 or 6 repertoires with anomalous nucleotide sharing. The clones in this table, taken by TCRdb from immuneACCESS, are in-frame only. Not every clone is retained; where verified, under half of the shortfall comes from an unresolved V gene, and the cause of the rest is unknown. V and J calls plus clone size are reproduced from that table; the DNA served to infer D and trimming. This sample has some 170,000 clones in its table, and 80% to 90% of those were observed once. The biggest ten clones account for roughly 4.9% of the sample.

This sample is drawn from a study of cytomegalovirus exposure and HLA in healthy donors (dated by TCRdb to the late 2010s). About the investigation overall: An earlier analysis of 550 to 700 of the donors reported 250 to 300 Gb of sequence data and some 120 million unique TCR beta sequences from about 179 million T cells. An early release that covered some 640 HLA-typed donors contained about 300 gigabases of sequencing data and 75 million to 100 million unique TCR sequences. Among the roughly 380 genotyped donors, around 79% belonged to the genetic ancestry cluster associated with self-reported Caucasian donors. The study was designed to test whether signatures of past pathogen exposure could be identified by cataloging public T cell receptors. The study used immunosequencing to profile the T cell repertoires of about 670 subjects and linked those repertoires to cytomegalovirus serostatus. A separate validation cohort of more than 100 different subjects was used in addition to the approximately 610-subject first cohort. To predict cytomegalovirus infection status, the study brought together high-throughput TCR immunosequencing, statistical association of individual TCRs with disease status, and machine learning. A later analysis re-analyzed previously published TCR beta repertoires from roughly 690 donors and added high-resolution HLA genotyping to study TCR occurrence patterns. Rather than drawing on any new phenotypic data, the later analysis identified candidate immune exposures from TCR beta sequences and the way those sequences occurred across donors. In an earlier analysis of around 540 of the donors, high-throughput TCR beta sequencing was used to judge whether each TCR beta V gene segment behaved as functional or pseudogenic. Donor age, sex, ethnicity and CMV serostatus were collected together with the repertoire data. In a later genetic analysis, genome-wide SNP genotypes for 398 of the 666 donors were used, and that subset was treated as a discovery cohort. All discovery cohort repertoires had been generated on a single sequencing platform. Both class I and class II loci were covered by HLA typing, at four-digit resolution. The number of donors typed differed by locus, with roughly 620-630 for A, B, C, DRB1 and DQB1, roughly 520 for DQA1, nearly 610 for DPA1, and approximately 470 for DPB1. Roughly 5 DR-DQ haplotypes were handled as single units for association and clustering because linkage in the cohort was strong. Across roughly 420 genotyped donors of the cohort, an average of approximately 220,000 unique TCR beta nucleotide sequences per donor were sequenced, and around 19% of those sequences were non-productive.

V loses 3 bases, J loses 5 bases, and the germline ends lie 12 bases apart. From a lookup of the germline V gene (reference sequence), CDR1 and CDR2 are MNHEY and SMNVEV. The CDR3 spans 14 residues, from the cysteine through the phenylalanine. The DNA shown is the 42-base CDR3, in frame from base 1. In total, roughly 670 healthy bone marrow donors made up the cohort. At the time of sampling, every cohort member was nominally healthy, though immune exposures that went unrecorded were likely present. The donor was CMV seropositive and belonged to the group of 250 to 300 seropositive cohort members. A peripheral blood sample was provided by each donor, and peripheral blood mononuclear cells were used for TCR beta sequencing. Genomic DNA extraction from the blood cell samples was performed with the Qiagen DNeasy Blood Extraction Kit. General conclusions and limits of the study: Only TCR beta chains were sequenced in this cohort, and the absence of alpha or paired-chain data limited detectable features. Most CMV-associated TCR beta chains appeared to be HLA-restricted in a later analysis, and the HLA associations seemed to be driven largely by CMV exposure. Across donors, most TCR sequences were observed very rarely, whereas some public TCRs were present in many individuals. The study listed 150 to 200 TCR beta chains as associated with cytomegalovirus. Because HLA typing was unavailable for some donors at each locus, only the typed subset was used in association tests. The earlier analysis of around 600 of the donors excluded 15 to 20 rarely observed V segments, including chromosome 9 orphons, because counts were too low. Presence/absence analyses assumed roughly uniform sequencing depth across donors, an assumption that may not hold. In a later analysis, several top co-occurrence clusters were reported to appear linked to parvovirus B19, influenza, CMV and Epstein-Barr virus. When HLA alleles, especially DR and DQ, strongly co-occurred, TCR associations were difficult to assign to individual alleles. Broadly in line with IMGT annotations, most TCR beta V segments showed up in productive rearrangements about 87% or about 30% of the time in an earlier analysis of 587 of the donors. In a later genetic analysis, fewer N-insertions in productive TCRs were reported among donors in an Asian-associated ancestry cluster than the approximately 670-donor mean. A group of highly shared sequence variants was considered likely to be a technical artifact of the sequencing pipeline. Some IMGT-functional V segments, including TRBV6-2 and TRBV6-3, could not be distinguished by the 87-base-pair reads and were therefore excluded. In a later analysis, HLA-associated TCR beta chains were found to be more clonally expanded and to have lower generation probabilities than equally common non-associated chains. A later genetic analysis associated a missense DCLRE1C variant with V-gene and J-gene trimming of TCR beta chains, and an independent cohort replicated the association. Correlated functional status among segregating V segments might be attributable to linkage disequilibrium, but an unknown experimental factor could not be ruled out. Three of the identified cytomegalovirus-associated TCR beta chains were confirmed in vitro to be specific for cytomegalovirus antigens. A further reported finding was that TCR beta sequences accurately predicted the HLA-A and HLA-B alleles for most subjects in the first cohort. Cytomegalovirus status was reported to be diagnosed by the classifier with high specificity and sensitivity in both the original and validation cohorts. In a later analysis, the rate of TCR association differed among HLA loci, with DRB1 alleles having the most associated TCRs and HLA-C alleles having the fewest. For the cohort, immune exposure information was limited to CMV serostatus. According to the authors, the approach could potentially be generalized to other disease states and immunological phenotypes. At a false discovery rate of 0.05, a later analysis linked 15,000 to 20,000 TCR beta sequences to specific HLA alleles.

Sequenced material: PBMCs. The TCR originated in a woman aged 18-29 years in good health and CMV-seropositive. Recombination linked TRBV27 to TRBJ2-3, and perhaps TRBD2 as D gene, on 6 matching bases. The sequenced DNA is TGTGCCAGCAGTTTGGGGGGAGGTGAAGATACGCAGTATTTT. The encoded protein is CASSLGGGEDTQYF.